The source of this T cell receptor beta chain is a study of blood T cell repertoires in COVID-19. Turning to the study itself: Sources were T cells, B-cell-depleted T cells, or PBMCs; the material itself was cDNA or gDNA.

The repertoire was sequenced with immunoSEQ multiplex PCR; TCRdb's copy has only in-frame clones and lacks some. The table lists 25,000 to 35,000 clones, approximately 90% of them singletons. V lost 6 bases and J 2 bases, leaving 17 bases between the germline ends. The CDR3 has 16 residues. Germline V gives CDR1 SGHDN, CDR2 FVKESK. Sequencing used peripheral blood. The chain joins TRBV14 to TRBJ2-1; TRBD2 might be the D (6 bases). The receptor was isolated from a man between 60 and 75 years old with active COVID-19. CDR3 sequence reads: CASSPSGTPAYNEQFF. The CDR3 nucleotides read TGTGCCAGCAGTCCTTCCGGGACTCCTGCCTACAATGAGCAGTTCTTC.